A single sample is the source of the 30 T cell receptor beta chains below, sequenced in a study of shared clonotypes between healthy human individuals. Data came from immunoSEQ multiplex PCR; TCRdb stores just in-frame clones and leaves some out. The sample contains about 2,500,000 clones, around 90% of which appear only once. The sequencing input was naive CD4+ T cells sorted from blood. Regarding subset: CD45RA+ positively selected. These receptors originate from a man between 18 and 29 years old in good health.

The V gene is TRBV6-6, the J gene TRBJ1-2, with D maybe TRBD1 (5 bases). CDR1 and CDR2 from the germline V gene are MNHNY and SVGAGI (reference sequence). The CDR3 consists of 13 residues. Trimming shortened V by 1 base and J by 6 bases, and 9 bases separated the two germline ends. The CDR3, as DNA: TGTGCCAGCAGTTACTACGGGGGAAATGGCTACACCTTC. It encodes CASSYYGGNGYTF.

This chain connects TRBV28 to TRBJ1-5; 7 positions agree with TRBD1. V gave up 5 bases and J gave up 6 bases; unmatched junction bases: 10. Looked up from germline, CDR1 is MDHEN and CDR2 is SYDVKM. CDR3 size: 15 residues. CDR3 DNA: TGTGCCAGCAGTCTCGGACAGGCAAGAGTTCAGCCCCAGCATTTT. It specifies CASSLGQARVQPQHF.

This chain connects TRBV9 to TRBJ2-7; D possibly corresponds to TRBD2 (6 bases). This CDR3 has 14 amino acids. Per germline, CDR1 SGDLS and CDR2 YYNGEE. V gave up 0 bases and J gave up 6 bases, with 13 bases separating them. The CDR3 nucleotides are TGTGCCAGCAGCGTAGGATCCCTGGGGGGCGAGCAGTACTTC. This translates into CASSVGSLGGEQYF.

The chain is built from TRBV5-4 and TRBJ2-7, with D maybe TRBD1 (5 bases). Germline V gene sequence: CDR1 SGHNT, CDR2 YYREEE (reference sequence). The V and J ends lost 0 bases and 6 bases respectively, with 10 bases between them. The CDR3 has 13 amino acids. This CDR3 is CASSLGGRIEQYF. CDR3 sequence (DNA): TGTGCCAGCAGCTTGGGGGGCAGGATCGAGCAGTACTTC. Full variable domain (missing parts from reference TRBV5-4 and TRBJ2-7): ETGVTQSPTHLIKTRGQQVTLRCSSQSGHNTVSWYQQALGQGPQFIFQYYREEENGRGNFPPRFSGLQFPNYSSELNVNALELDDSALYLCASSLGGRIEQYFGPGTRLTVT.

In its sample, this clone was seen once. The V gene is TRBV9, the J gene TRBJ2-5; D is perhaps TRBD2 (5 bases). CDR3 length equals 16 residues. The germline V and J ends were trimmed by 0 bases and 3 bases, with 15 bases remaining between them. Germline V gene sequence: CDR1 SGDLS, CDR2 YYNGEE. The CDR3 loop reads CASSVVGQREKETQYF. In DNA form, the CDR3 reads TGTGCCAGCAGCGTAGTGGGTCAGAGGGAAAAAGAGACCCAGTACTTC.

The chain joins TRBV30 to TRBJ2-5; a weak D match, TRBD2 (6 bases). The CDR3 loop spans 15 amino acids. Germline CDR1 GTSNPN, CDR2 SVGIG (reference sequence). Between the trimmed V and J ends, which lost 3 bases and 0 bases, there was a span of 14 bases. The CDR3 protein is CAWRVRGNYQETQYF. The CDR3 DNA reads TGTGCCTGGAGGGTCCGCGGGAACTACCAAGAGACCCAGTACTTC.

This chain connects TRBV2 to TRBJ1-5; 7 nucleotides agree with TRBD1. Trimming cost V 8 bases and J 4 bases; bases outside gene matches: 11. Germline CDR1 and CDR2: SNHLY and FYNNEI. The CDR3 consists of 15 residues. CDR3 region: CASGAYRGPNQPQHF. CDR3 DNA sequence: TGTGCCAGCGGGGCCTACAGGGGCCCTAATCAGCCCCAGCATTTT. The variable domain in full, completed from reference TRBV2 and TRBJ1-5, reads EPEVTQTPSHQVTQMGQEVILRCVPISNHLYFYWYRQILGQKVEFLVSFYNNEISEKSEIFDDQFSVERPDGSNFTLKIRSTKLEDSAMYFCASGAYRGPNQPQHFGDGTRLSIL.

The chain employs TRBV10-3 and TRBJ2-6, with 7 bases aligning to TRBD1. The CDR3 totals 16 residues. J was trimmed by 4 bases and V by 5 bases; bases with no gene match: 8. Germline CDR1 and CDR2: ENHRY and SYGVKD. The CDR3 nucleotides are TGTGCCATCAGTTGGACAGGCCCCTCCGGGGCCAACGTCCTGACTTTC. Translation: CAISWTGPSGANVLTF.

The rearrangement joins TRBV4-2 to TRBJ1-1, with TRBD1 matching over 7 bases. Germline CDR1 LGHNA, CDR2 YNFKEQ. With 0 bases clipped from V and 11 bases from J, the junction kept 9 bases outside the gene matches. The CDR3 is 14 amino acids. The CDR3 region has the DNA TGTGCCAGCAGCCAAGACCGACAGGGAAGGTACGCTTTCTTT. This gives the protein CASSQDRQGRYAFF.

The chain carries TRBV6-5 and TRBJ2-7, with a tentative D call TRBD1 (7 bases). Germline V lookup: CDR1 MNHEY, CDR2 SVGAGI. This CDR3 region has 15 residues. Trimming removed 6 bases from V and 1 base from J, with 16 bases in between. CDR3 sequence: CASSPRGAQSYEQYF. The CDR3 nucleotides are TGTGCCAGCAGCCCCAGGGGGGCCCAATCCTACGAGCAGTACTTC.

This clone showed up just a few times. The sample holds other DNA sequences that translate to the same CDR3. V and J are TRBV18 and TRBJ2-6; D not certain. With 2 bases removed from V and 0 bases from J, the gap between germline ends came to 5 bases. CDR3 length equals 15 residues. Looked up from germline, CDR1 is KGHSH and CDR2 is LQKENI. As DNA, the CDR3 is TGTGCCAGCTCACCAGGAGCCTCTGGGGCCAACGTCCTGACTTTC. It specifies CASSPGASGANVLTF.

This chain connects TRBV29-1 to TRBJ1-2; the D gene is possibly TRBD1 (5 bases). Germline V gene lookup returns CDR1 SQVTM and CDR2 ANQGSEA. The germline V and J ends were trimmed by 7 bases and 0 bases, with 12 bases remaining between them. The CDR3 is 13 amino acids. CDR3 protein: CSAVGEPNYGYTF. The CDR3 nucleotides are TGCAGCGCCGTAGGGGAACCTAACTATGGCTACACCTTC.

CDR3 loop: CASRLGGSGPSGANVLTF. CDR3 DNA sequence: TGTGCCAGTAGATTGGGGGGCTCCGGACCCTCTGGGGCCAACGTCCTGACTTTC. The chain couples TRBV19 to TRBJ2-6; D tentatively fits TRBD1 or TRBD2 (6 bases each). The germline V gene encodes CDR1 LNHDA and CDR2 SQIVND (reference sequence). V lost 6 bases, J lost 0 bases, and 18 bases lay in between. The CDR3 consists of 18 residues.

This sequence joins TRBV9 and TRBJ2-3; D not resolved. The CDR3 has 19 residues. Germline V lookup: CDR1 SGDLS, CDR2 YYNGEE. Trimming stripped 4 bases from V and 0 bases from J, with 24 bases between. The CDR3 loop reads CASSPESPSPRPSTDTQYF. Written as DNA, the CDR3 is TGTGCCAGCAGCCCAGAGTCCCCGTCGCCTCGGCCTAGCACAGATACGCAGTATTTT.

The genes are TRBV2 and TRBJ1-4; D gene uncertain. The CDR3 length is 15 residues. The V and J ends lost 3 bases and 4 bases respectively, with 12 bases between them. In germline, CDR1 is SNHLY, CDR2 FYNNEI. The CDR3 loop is CASSERTGGNEKLFF. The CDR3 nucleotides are TGTGCCAGCAGTGAGAGGACGGGCGGTAATGAAAAACTGTTTTTT.

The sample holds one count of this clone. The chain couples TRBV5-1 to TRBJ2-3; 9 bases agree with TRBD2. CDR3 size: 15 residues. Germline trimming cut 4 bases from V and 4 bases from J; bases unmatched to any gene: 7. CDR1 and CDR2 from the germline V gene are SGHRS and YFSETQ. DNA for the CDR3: TGCGCCAGCAGCCGTAGCGGGAGTGGCGCAGATACGCAGTATTTT. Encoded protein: CASSRSGSGADTQYF.

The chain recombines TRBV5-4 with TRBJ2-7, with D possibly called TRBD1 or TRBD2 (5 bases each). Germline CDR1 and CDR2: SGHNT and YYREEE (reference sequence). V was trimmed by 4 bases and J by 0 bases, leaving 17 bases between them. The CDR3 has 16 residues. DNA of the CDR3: TGTGCCAGCAGCCGCTCCGGGACCCCTATCTCCTACGAGCAGTACTTC. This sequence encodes CASSRSGTPISYEQYF. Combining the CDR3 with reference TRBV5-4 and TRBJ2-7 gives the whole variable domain ETGVTQSPTHLIKTRGQQVTLRCSSQSGHNTVSWYQQALGQGPQFIFQYYREEENGRGNFPPRFSGLQFPNYSSELNVNALELDDSALYLCASSRSGTPISYEQYFGPGTRLTVT.

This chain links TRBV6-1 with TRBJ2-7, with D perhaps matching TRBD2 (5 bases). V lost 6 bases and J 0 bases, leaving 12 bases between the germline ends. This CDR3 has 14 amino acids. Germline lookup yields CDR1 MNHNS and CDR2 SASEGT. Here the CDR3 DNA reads TGTGCCAGCAGGAAGACTGGGAGCTCCTACGAGCAGTACTTC. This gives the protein CASRKTGSSYEQYF.

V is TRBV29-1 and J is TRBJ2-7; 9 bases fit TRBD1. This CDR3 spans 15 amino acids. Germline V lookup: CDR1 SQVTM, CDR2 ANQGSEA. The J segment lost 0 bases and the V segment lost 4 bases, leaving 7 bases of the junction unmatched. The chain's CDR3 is CSVVPGTGLSYEQYF. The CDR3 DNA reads TGCAGCGTTGTACCCGGGACAGGGCTCTCCTACGAGCAGTACTTC.

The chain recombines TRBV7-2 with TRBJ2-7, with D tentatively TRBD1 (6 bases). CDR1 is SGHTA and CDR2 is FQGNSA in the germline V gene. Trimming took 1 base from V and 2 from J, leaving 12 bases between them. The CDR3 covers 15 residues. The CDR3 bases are TGTGCCAGCAGCTTAGTTGGGGGCCTGACCTACGAGCAGTACTTC. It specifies CASSLVGGLTYEQYF.

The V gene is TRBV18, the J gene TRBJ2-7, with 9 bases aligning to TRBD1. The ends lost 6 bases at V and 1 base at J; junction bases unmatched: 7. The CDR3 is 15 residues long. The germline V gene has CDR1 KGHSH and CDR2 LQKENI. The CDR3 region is CASSMTGTGSYEQYF. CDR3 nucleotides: TGTGCCAGCTCGATGACCGGGACAGGGTCCTACGAGCAGTACTTC.

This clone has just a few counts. The CDR3 bases are TGTGCCAGCAGCAGCGGGGCGGCCAGGAACACCGGGGAGCTGTTTTTT. Amino acid sequence: CASSSGAARNTGELFF. The V and J genes are TRBV7-8 and TRBJ2-2; the match to TRBD2 covers 7 bases. Germline V gene lookup returns CDR1 SGHVS and CDR2 FQNEAQ. The CDR3 has 16 residues. V lost 5 bases to trimming and J lost 1 base; unmatched junction nucleotides: 7. Full variable domain (missing parts from reference TRBV7-8 and TRBJ2-2): GAGVSQSPRYKVAKRGQDVALRCDPISGHVSLFWYQQALGQGPEFLTYFQNEAQLDKSGLPSDRFFAERPEGSVSTLKIQRTQQEDSAVYLCASSSGAARNTGELFFGEGSRLTVL.

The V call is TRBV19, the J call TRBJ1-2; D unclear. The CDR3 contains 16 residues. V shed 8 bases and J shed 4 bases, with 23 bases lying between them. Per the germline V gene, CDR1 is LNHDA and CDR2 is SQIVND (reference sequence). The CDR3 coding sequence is TGTGCCAGTGAGAGCCTCTCGGGTTCCCTCGGCTATGGCTACACCTTC. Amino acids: CASESLSGSLGYGYTF.

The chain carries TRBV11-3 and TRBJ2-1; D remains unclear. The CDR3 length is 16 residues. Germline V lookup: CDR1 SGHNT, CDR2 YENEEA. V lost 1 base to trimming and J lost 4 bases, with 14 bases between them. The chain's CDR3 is CASSLVHGPEYNEQFF. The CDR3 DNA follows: TGTGCCAGCAGCTTAGTGCATGGGCCCGAATACAATGAGCAGTTCTTC.

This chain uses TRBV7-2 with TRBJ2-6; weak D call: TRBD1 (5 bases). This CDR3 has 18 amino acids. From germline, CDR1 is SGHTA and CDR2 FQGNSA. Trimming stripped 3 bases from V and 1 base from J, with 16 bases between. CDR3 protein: CASSFLPPGQSGANVLTF. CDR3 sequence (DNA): TGTGCCAGCAGCTTTCTACCCCCAGGGCAATCTGGGGCCAACGTCCTGACTTTC.

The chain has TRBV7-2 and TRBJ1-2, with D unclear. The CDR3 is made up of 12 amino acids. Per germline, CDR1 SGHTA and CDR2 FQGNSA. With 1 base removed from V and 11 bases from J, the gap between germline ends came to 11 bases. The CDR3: CASSLEARSYTF. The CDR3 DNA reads TGTGCCAGCAGCTTAGAGGCCAGAAGTTACACCTTC.

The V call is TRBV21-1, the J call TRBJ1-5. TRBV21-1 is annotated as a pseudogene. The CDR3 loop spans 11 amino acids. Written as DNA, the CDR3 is TGTGCCAGCACCCTCAATCAGCCCCAGCATTTT. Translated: CASTLNQPQHF.

This chain's CDR3 is CATSRLSQGTGWAGELFF. CDR3 bases: TGTGCCACCAGCAGACTTTCACAGGGAACAGGATGGGCCGGGGAGCTGTTTTTT. The chain carries TRBV15 and TRBJ2-2; the D gene is possibly TRBD1 (6 bases). CDR3 length: 18 residues. Looked up from germline, CDR1 is LNHNV and CDR2 is YYDKDF (reference sequence). The germline V and J ends were trimmed by 2 bases and 6 bases, with 22 bases remaining between them. The full variable domain, in which reference TRBV15 and TRBJ2-2 provide the parts outside the CDR3, is DAMVIQNPRYQVTQFGKPVTLSCSQTLNHNVMYWYQQKSSQAPKLLFHYYDKDFNNEADTPDNFQSRRPNTSFCFLDIRSPGLGDTAMYLCATSRLSQGTGWAGELFFGEGSRLTVL.

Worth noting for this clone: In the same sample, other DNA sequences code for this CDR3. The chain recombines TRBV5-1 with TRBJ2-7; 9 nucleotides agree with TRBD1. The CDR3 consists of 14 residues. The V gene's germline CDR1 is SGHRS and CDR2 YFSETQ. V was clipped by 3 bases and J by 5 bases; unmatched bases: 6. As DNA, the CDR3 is TGCGCCAGCAGCTCGGGACAGGGTACCCACGAGCAGTACTTC. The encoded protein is CASSSGQGTHEQYF.

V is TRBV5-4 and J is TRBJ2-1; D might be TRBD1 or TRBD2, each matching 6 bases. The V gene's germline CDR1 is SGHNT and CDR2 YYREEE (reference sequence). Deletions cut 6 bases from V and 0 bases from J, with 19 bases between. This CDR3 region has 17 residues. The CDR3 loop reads CASKGGGYQSSYNEQFF. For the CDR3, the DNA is TGTGCCAGCAAGGGGGGCGGGTATCAAAGCTCCTACAATGAGCAGTTCTTC.